This record covers a single T cell receptor (beta chain). Assay used: immunoSEQ multiplex PCR; TCRdb lists only in-frame clones, some missing. Counted here are 150,000 to 200,000 clones, about 87% occurring once; the ten biggest clones make up 10% to 12%. These data originate in a study of radiation and T cells in renal cell carcinoma. Described time point: blood 4 weeks post-SBRT, at nephrectomy. As to treatment: 15 Gy SBRT to primary tumor, nephrectomy 4 weeks later. Specimen: blood, collected from a patient whose treatment included radiotherapy and nephrectomy. The sequence came from a woman between 45 and 65 years old with renal cell carcinoma.

CDR3 loop: CASSEYMAGAYEQYF. The CDR3 coding sequence is TGTGCCAGCAGTGAATATATGGCCGGGGCCTACGAGCAGTACTTC. The rearrangement uses TRBV25-1 and TRBJ2-7; D is perhaps TRBD2 (5 bases). V lost 0 bases, J lost 2 bases, and 11 bases lay in between. The CDR3 is 15 amino acids. Germline CDR1 and CDR2: MGHDK and SYGVNS.